The 2 T cell receptor beta chains below come from one sample, sequenced in a study of prognosis after radiotherapy for stage I lung cancer. The genomic DNA TCR beta CDR3 region underwent two rounds of multiplex PCR. Amplification during the initial PCR round employed primers specific to each TRBV and TRBJ gene. TCRdb ran MiXCR on the multiplex PCR reads and lists one entry per CDR3 protein. This table has about 20,000 distinct CDR3 sequences, around 45% appearing once. This specimen consisted of PBMCs, obtained before or after stereotactic body radiation therapy (not recorded which). The origin of the receptors is a donor aged 50 or older with non-small cell lung cancer.

V usage is TRBV28 and J usage is TRBJ2-3; 10 nucleotides match TRBD2. Germline-derived CDR1 and CDR2 are MDHEN and SYDVKM. This CDR3 is 15 amino acids long. V shed 6 bases and J 2 bases; nucleotides not matched to a gene: 5. The chain's CDR3 is CASSRLAGATDTQYF. CDR3 coding DNA: TGTGCCAGCAGCAGGCTAGCGGGAGCCACAGATACGCAGTATTTT.

Comments on this clonotype: A read error likely explains this, since a far larger clone differs by one base. This chain uses TRBV10-3 with TRBJ1-2; D unclear. CDR1 and CDR2 (germline): ENHRY, SYGVKD. This CDR3 has 15 amino acids. CDR3 residues: CASSEYSQVPYGYTF. For the CDR3, the DNA is TGTGCCAGCAGTGAATACAGCCAGGTACCCTATGGCTACACCTTC.